Presented here are 4 T cell receptor beta chains from one specimen sequenced in a study of regulatory dendritic cells for organ transplantation. Some clones are missing from TCRdb's copy, which holds only in-frame ones; the method was immunoSEQ multiplex PCR. The sample yields 20,000 to 25,000 clones, about 70% seen once. Sequencing used memory CD4+ T cells from blood. Documented subset: CD45RO+ memory T cells. The receptors were sampled from a human donor in good health.

V gene TRBV6-5 combines with J gene TRBJ2-6; D unresolved. The V and J ends lost 5 bases and 0 bases respectively, with 5 bases between them. CDR3 length: 14 residues. Germline V gene lookup returns CDR1 MNHEY and CDR2 SVGAGI. Here the CDR3 reads CASSGDSGANVLTF. DNA for the CDR3: TGTGCCAGCAGTGGAGACTCTGGGGCCAACGTCCTGACTTTC.

The chain employs TRBV7-9 and TRBJ2-6, with D tentatively TRBD2 (5 bases). The CDR3 consists of 17 residues. The V and J ends lost 3 bases and 0 bases respectively, with 12 bases between them. CDR1 is SEHNR and CDR2 is FQNEAQ in the germline V gene (reference sequence). CDR3 coding DNA: TGTGCCAGCAGCTTGGACGGACTGAACTCTGGGGCCAACGTCCTGACTTTC. Protein: CASSLDGLNSGANVLTF.

The V gene is TRBV15, the J gene TRBJ2-1; the D gene is possibly TRBD1 (6 bases). V lost 4 bases and J 6 bases, leaving 10 bases between the germline ends. Germline CDR1 and CDR2: LNHNV and YYDKDF (reference sequence). The CDR3 runs 13 residues. In DNA form, the CDR3 reads TGTGCCACCAGCACTGGACAGACCAATGAGCAGTTCTTC. Amino acid sequence: CATSTGQTNEQFF.

The rearrangement joins TRBV5-5 to TRBJ2-6; 12 nucleotides agree with TRBD1. Unmatched junction bases numbered 1, after V lost 1 base and J lost 2 bases. The CDR3 runs 17 residues. Germline CDR1 and CDR2: SGHKS and YYEKEE (reference sequence). DNA for the CDR3: TGTGCCAGCAGCTTGCGGGACAGGGGGCCTGGGGCCAACGTCCTGACTTTC. This gives the protein CASSLRDRGPGANVLTF.